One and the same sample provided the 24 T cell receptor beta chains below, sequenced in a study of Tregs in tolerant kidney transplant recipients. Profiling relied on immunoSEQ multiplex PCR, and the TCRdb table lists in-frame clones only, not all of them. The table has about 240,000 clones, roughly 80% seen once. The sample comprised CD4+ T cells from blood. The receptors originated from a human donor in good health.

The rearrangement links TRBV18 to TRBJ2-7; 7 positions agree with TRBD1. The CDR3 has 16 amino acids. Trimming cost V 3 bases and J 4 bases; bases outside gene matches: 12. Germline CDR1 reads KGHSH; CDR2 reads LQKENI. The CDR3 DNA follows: TGTGCCAGCTCACCTTTCCTACAGGGGAGTCTGTACGAGCAGTACTTC. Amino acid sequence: CASSPFLQGSLYEQYF.

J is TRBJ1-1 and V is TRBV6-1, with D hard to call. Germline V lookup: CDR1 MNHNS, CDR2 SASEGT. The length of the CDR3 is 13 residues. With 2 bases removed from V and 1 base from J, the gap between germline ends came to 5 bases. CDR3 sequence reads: CASSELKNTEAFF. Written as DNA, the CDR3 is TGTGCCAGCAGTGAATTAAAGAACACTGAAGCTTTCTTT.

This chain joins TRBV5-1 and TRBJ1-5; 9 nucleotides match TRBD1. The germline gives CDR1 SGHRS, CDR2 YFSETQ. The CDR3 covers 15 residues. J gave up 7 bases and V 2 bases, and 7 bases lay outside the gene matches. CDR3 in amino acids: CASSLGTGYEQPQHF. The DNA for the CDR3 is TGCGCCAGCAGCTTAGGGACAGGGTATGAGCAGCCCCAGCATTTT.

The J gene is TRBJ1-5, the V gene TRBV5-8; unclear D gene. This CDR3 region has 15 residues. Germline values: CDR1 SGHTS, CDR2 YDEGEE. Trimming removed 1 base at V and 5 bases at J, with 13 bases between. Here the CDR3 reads CASSLSWQPDQPQHF. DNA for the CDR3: TGTGCCAGCAGCTTGTCGTGGCAGCCAGATCAGCCCCAGCATTTT.

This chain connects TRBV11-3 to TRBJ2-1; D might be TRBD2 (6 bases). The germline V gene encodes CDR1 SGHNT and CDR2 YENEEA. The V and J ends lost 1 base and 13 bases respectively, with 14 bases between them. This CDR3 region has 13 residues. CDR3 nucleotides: TGTGCCAGCAGCTTAGGATTGACTAGTCAACAGTTCTTC. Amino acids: CASSLGLTSQQFF. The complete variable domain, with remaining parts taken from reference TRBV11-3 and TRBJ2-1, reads EAGVVQSPRYKIIEKKQPVAFWCNPISGHNTLYWYLQNLGQGPELLIRYENEEAVDDSQLPKDRFSAERLKGVDSTLKIQPAELGDSAVYLCASSLGLTSQQFFGPGTRLTVL.

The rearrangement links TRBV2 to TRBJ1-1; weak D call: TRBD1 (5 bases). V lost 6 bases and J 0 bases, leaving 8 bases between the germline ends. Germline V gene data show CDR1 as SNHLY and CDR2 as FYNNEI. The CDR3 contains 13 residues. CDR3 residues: CASRNRMNTEAFF. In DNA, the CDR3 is TGTGCCAGCAGGAACAGGATGAACACTGAAGCTTTCTTT.

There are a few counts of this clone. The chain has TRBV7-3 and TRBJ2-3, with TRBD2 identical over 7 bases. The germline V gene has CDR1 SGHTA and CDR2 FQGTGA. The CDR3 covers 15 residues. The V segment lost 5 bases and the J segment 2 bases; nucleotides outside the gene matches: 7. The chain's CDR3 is CASSLRAGITDTQYF. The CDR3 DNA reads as TGTGCCAGCAGCCTAAGAGCGGGGATCACAGATACGCAGTATTTT.

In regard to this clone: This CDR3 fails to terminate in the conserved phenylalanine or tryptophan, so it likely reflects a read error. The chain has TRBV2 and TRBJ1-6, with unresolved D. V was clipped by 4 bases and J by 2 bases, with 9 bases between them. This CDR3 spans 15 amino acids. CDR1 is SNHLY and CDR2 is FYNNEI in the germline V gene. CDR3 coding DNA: TGTGCCAGCAGTGTAGCCGACCCCTATAATTCACCCCTCCACCTT. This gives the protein CASSVADPYNSPLHL.

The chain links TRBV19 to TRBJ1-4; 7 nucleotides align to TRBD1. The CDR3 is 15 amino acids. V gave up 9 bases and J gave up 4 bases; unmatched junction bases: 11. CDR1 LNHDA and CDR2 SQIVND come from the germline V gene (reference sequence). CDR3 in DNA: TGTGCCAGCCGGGACAGCCTGGTCCGTAATGAAAAACTGTTTTTT. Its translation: CASRDSLVRNEKLFF.

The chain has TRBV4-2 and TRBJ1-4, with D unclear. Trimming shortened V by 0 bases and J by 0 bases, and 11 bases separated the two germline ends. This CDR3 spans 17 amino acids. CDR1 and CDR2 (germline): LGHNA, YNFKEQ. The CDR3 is CASSQDLVGATNEKLFF. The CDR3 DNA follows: TGTGCCAGCAGCCAAGATCTCGTAGGAGCAACTAATGAAAAACTGTTTTTT.

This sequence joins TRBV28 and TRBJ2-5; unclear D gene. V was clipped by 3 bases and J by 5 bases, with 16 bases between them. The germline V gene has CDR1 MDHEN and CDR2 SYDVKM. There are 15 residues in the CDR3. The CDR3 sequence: CASSLTGRVWETQYF. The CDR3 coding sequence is TGTGCCAGCAGTTTGACCGGACGGGTGTGGGAGACCCAGTACTTC.

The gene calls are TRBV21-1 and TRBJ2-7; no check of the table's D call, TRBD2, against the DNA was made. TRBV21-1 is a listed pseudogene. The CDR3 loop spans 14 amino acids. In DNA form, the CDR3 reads TGTGCCAGCACCCCCCGACCCGGGATCTACGAGCAGTACTTC. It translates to CASTPRPGIYEQYF.

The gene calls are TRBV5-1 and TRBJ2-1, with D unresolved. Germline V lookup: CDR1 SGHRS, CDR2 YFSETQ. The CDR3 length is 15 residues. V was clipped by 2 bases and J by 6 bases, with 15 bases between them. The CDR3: CASSFGGPSPNEQFF. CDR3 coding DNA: TGCGCCAGCAGCTTCGGCGGACCATCCCCCAATGAGCAGTTCTTC.

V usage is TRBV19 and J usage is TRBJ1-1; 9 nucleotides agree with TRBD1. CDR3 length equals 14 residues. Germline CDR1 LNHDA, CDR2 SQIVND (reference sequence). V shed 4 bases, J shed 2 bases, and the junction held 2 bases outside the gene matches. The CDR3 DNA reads TGTGCCAGTAGTAGGACAGGGGATAACACTGAAGCTTTCTTT. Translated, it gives CASSRTGDNTEAFF.

The CDR3 sequence: CASSYGSHNEQFF. CDR3 coding DNA: TGTGCCAGCAGTTACGGGAGCCACAATGAGCAGTTCTTC. V usage is TRBV6-5 and J usage is TRBJ2-1, with D maybe TRBD2 (5 bases). Germline V gene lookup returns CDR1 MNHEY and CDR2 SVGAGI. The CDR3 totals 13 residues. The germline V and J ends were trimmed by 2 bases and 5 bases, with 7 bases remaining between them.

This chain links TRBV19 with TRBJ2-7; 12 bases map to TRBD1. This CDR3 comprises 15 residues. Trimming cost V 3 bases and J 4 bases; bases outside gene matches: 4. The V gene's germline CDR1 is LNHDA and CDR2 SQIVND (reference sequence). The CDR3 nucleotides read TGTGCCAGTAGTATGAGGGGACAGGGGGCTTACGAGCAGTACTTC. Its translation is CASSMRGQGAYEQYF.

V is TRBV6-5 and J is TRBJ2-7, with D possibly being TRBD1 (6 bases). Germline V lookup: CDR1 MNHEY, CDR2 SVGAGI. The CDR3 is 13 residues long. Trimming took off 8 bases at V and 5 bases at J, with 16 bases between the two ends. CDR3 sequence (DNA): TGTGCCAGCGGAACAGAGGGGGTCCACGAGCAGTACTTC. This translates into CASGTEGVHEQYF.

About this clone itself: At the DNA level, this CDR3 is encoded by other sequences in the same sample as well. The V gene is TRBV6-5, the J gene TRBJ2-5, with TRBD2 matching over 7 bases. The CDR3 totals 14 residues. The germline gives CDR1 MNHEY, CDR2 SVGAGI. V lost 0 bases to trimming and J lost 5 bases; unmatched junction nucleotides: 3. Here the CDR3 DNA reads TGTGCCAGCAGTTACTCGGGGGAGGGGGAGACCCAGTACTTC. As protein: CASSYSGEGETQYF.

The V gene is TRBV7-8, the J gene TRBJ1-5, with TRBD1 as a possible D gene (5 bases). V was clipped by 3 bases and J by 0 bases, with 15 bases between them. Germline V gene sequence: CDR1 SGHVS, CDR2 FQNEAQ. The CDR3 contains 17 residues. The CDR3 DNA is TGTGCCAGCAGCTTGCTTGGGAGGGACCATAGCAATCAGCCCCAGCATTTT. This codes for CASSLLGRDHSNQPQHF.

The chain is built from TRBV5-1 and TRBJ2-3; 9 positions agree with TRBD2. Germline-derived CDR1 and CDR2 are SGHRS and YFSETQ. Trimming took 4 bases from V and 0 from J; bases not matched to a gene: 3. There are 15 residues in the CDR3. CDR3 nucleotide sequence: TGCGCCAGCAGCCTACTAGCGGGTAGCACAGATACGCAGTATTTT. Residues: CASSLLAGSTDTQYF.

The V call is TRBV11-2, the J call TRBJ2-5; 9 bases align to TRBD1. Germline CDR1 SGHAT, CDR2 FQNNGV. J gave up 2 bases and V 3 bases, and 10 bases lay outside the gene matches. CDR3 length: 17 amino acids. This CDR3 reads CASSFGVGQGPQETQYF. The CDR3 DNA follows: TGTGCCAGCAGCTTCGGTGTGGGACAGGGCCCTCAAGAGACCCAGTACTTC.

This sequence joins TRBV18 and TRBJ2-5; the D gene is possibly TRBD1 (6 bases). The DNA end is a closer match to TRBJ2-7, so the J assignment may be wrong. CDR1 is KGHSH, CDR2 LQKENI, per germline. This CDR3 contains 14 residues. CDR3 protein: CASSPRDTAGEQYF. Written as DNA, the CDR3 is TGTGCCAGCTCACCCCGGGACACGGCAGGCGAGCAGTACTTC.

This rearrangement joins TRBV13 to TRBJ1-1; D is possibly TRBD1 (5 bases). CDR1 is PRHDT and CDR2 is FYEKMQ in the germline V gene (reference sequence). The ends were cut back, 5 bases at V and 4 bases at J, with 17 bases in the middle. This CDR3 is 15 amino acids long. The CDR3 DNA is TGTGCCAGCAGCCGCCGGGGACTTCCCGGCACTGAAGCTTTCTTT. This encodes CASSRRGLPGTEAFF.

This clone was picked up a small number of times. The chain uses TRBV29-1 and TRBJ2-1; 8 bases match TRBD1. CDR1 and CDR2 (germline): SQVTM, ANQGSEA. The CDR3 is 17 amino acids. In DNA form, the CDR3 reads TGCAGTTCAATCCCCCTCTTTGAACAGGGGGTGAGCAATGAGCAGTTCTTC. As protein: CSSIPLFEQGVSNEQFF.